Shown below are 16 T cell receptor beta chains from a single sample sequenced in a study of a mutant IDH1 vaccine in newly diagnosed glioma. Sequenced by immunoSEQ multiplex PCR; TCRdb stores in-frame clones only, minus some. The table includes roughly 34,000 clones, 65% to 85% detected once. These receptors' targets are unknown. Time point: week 47, end of study. Doses comprised 300 ug of mutant IDH1 20-mer peptide each, plus topical imiquimod. Here the sequenced sample was PBMCs, taken from a glioma patient whose treatment included an IDH1 peptide vaccine. These receptors were obtained from a man younger than 40 with glioma.

Only a few counts were recorded for this clone. The V and J genes are TRBV7-3 and TRBJ2-1; either TRBD1 or TRBD2 may supply D (5 bases each). V was pared by 1 base and J by 6 bases, with 25 bases between. CDR1 and CDR2 (germline): SGHTA, FQGTGA. The CDR3 extends over 19 amino acids. In nucleotides, the CDR3 is TGTGCCAGCAGCTTAAGTCCCCCAGGGTTTGGGGGTCGGGGCAATGAGCAGTTCTTC. Its translation is CASSLSPPGFGGRGNEQFF.

The gene calls are TRBV5-6 and TRBJ2-5; the D is unclear. V was cut by 4 bases and J by 3 bases, with 19 bases left in between. From germline, CDR1 is SGHDT and CDR2 YYEEEE. There are 16 residues in the CDR3. DNA of the CDR3: TGTGCCAGCAGCGCCAGGCGGCTGGCCCCGAAAGAGACCCAGTACTTC. It specifies CASSARRLAPKETQYF.

This chain joins TRBV28 and TRBJ1-1; TRBD1 is a possible D gene (6 bases). V dropped 7 bases and J dropped 0 bases, with 24 bases sitting between them. Germline V CDR1 and CDR2: MDHEN, SYDVKM. This CDR3 is built from 18 residues. The DNA for the CDR3 is TGTGCCAGCAACTCCCCCCAACATCGGCAGGGGCTGAACACTGAAGCTTTCTTT. It yields the protein CASNSPQHRQGLNTEAFF. The full variable domain, rest sourced from reference TRBV28 and TRBJ1-1, is DVKVTQSSRYLVKRTGEKVFLECVQDMDHENMFWYRQDPGLGLRLIYFSYDVKMKEKGDIPEGYSVSREKKERFSLILESASTNQTSMYLCASNSPQHRQGLNTEAFFGQGTRLTVV.

The chain recombines TRBV10-3 with TRBJ2-7, with D possibly matching TRBD2 (7 bases). The V gene's germline CDR1 is ENHRY and CDR2 SYGVKD. The CDR3 is made up of 17 amino acids. Trimming stripped 8 bases from V and 3 bases from J, with 26 bases between. CDR3 nucleotides: TGTGCCATCTTAGGGGGGGAGGGGCCGGGTAAGGACTACGAGCAGTACTTC. Its protein is CAILGGEGPGKDYEQYF.

The V and J genes are TRBV6-6 and TRBJ2-7; perhaps TRBD1 as D (5 bases). The CDR3 totals 13 residues. The V and J ends lost 6 bases and 2 bases respectively, with 11 bases between them. Germline CDR1 and CDR2: MNHNY and SVGAGI (reference sequence). The CDR3 loop is CASRSGSTYEQYF. The CDR3 nucleotides read TGTGCCAGCAGATCAGGGTCCACCTACGAGCAGTACTTC.

The chain joins TRBV7-6 to TRBJ2-7; TRBD1 agrees at 7 bases. CDR3 length equals 13 residues. With 1 base clipped from V and 6 bases from J, the junction kept 3 bases outside the gene matches. CDR1 SGHVS and CDR2 FNYEAQ come from the germline V gene. CDR3 protein: CASSLVRDSEQYF. In DNA, the CDR3 is TGTGCCAGCAGCTTAGTACGGGACAGCGAGCAGTACTTC.

The chain carries TRBV5-1 and TRBJ2-7, with D perhaps matching TRBD2 (6 bases). CDR1 and CDR2 (germline): SGHRS, YFSETQ. V lost 10 bases and J 5 bases, leaving 16 bases between the germline ends. This CDR3 is 12 amino acids long. In DNA form, the CDR3 reads TGCGCCGGAGGGACCGGCGGGAACGAGCAGTACTTC. As protein: CAGGTGGNEQYF.

V gene TRBV5-1 combines with J gene TRBJ1-1; no reliable D call. Between the trimmed V and J ends, which lost 1 base and 0 bases, there was a span of 13 bases. CDR3 size: 16 residues. Germline CDR1 is SGHRS and CDR2 is YFSETQ. CDR3 sequence reads: CASSLKTGDLNTEAFF. CDR3 DNA sequence: TGCGCCAGCAGCTTGAAGACCGGCGATTTGAACACTGAAGCTTTCTTT.

The chain recombines TRBV7-9 with TRBJ1-2; 8 nucleotides agree with TRBD1. V was pared by 2 bases and J by 3 bases, with 8 bases of the junction left unmatched. The CDR3 extends over 16 amino acids. Germline V CDR1 and CDR2: SEHNR, FQNEAQ (reference sequence). The CDR3 region is CASSLRVDRGDYGYTF. In nucleotides, the CDR3 is TGTGCCAGCAGCTTAAGGGTAGACAGGGGCGACTATGGCTACACCTTC.

DNA of the CDR3: TGTGCCATCAGTGAGGATAAGGACAGGGTCAATGAGCAGTTCTTC. The encoded protein is CAISEDKDRVNEQFF. The chain uses TRBV10-3 and TRBJ2-1; 8 bases map to TRBD1. Germline V gives CDR1 ENHRY, CDR2 SYGVKD. V lost 2 bases, J lost 6 bases, and 6 bases stayed unmatched. This CDR3 region has 15 residues.

The rearrangement uses TRBV4-3 and TRBJ2-5; 8 bases are shared with TRBD1. V dropped 4 bases and J dropped 5; count of bases not matched to a gene: 9. CDR1 is LGHNA and CDR2 is YSLEER in the germline V gene. CDR3 length: 15 amino acids. This CDR3 reads CASSPRQGWGETQYF. The DNA for the CDR3 is TGCGCCAGCAGCCCTCGACAGGGGTGGGGGGAGACCCAGTACTTC.

The CDR3 loop is CASRPLAGGPRGANVLTF. Here the CDR3 DNA reads TGTGCCAGCAGACCCCTAGCGGGGGGGCCGCGAGGGGCCAACGTCCTGACTTTC. The chain joins TRBV5-6 to TRBJ2-6; TRBD2 matches 12 bases. Germline-derived CDR1 and CDR2 are SGHDT and YYEEEE. V dropped 5 bases and J dropped 4; count of bases not matched to a gene: 10. The CDR3 is 18 amino acids.

This chain connects TRBV4-2 to TRBJ1-3; D possibly corresponds to TRBD1 (5 bases). CDR3 length: 13 amino acids. Germline CDR1 LGHNA, CDR2 YNFKEQ. Deletions cut 7 bases from V and 3 bases from J, with 10 bases between. The CDR3 sequence: CASTRTYGNTIYF. In nucleotides, the CDR3 is TGTGCCAGCACCCGGACATATGGAAACACCATATATTTT.

The V and J genes are TRBV4-2 and TRBJ2-7; 8 positions agree with TRBD1. Germline V lookup: CDR1 LGHNA, CDR2 YNFKEQ. The CDR3 is made up of 15 amino acids. V gave up 3 bases and J gave up 3 bases; unmatched junction bases: 7. CDR3 coding DNA: TGTGCCAGCAGCCATGGCAGGGGGCGCGACTACGAGCAGTACTTC. Protein sequence: CASSHGRGRDYEQYF.

The chain is built from TRBV5-4 and TRBJ2-6; D unresolved. CDR3 length: 15 residues. CDR1 and CDR2 (germline): SGHNT, YYREEE (reference sequence). V shed 6 bases and J shed 4 bases, with 14 bases lying between them. The CDR3 nucleotides read TGTGCCAGCATCCCGAAGGGTGTCGGGGCCAACGTCCTGACTTTC. As protein: CASIPKGVGANVLTF.

The chain joins TRBV5-4 to TRBJ2-3; 8 bases agree with TRBD2. The ends lost 4 bases at V and 2 bases at J; junction bases unmatched: 9. The CDR3 has 16 residues. The germline CDR1 and CDR2 sequences are SGHNT and YYREEE (reference sequence). DNA of the CDR3: TGTGCCAGCAGCCCGGTGGGCGGGGGGTTCACAGATACGCAGTATTTT. Its protein is CASSPVGGGFTDTQYF.